The 5 T cell receptor beta chains reported below all come from one sample, sequenced in a study of T cells after yellow fever vaccination. TCRdb recomputed calls from the 5' RACE reads with MiXCR, one row per CDR3 protein. The top ten clones hold about 25% of a sample with about 310,000 distinct CDR3 sequences, approximately 3.9% of them seen once. This material consisted of PBMCs, taken on the day of the yellow fever booster vaccination. These receptors were collected from a man younger than 35 who received the YFV17D yellow fever vaccine.

This clonotype was picked up many times. The rearrangement links TRBV12-3 or TRBV12-4 to TRBJ1-2; D call uncertain. V was trimmed by 5 bases and J by 8 bases, leaving 15 bases between them. The CDR3 has 13 amino acids. The CDR3 DNA reads TGTGCCAGCAGTCTATACCTTAAAGTAGGCTACACCTTC. This sequence encodes CASSLYLKVGYTF.

The rearrangement links TRBV29-1 to TRBJ2-7, with D possibly being TRBD2 (5 bases). The CDR3 totals 17 residues. V was cut by 4 bases and J by 3 bases, with 25 bases left in between. Germline CDR1 reads SQVTM; CDR2 reads ANQGSEA. The CDR3 protein is CSVAGGSRAGLFYEQYF. CDR3 bases: TGCAGCGTTGCAGGCGGGTCCCGGGCCGGTCTTTTCTACGAGCAGTACTTC.

The chain uses TRBV7-7 and TRBJ2-7, with TRBD1 matching over 8 bases. CDR1 SSHAT and CDR2 FNYEAQ come from the germline V gene (reference sequence). This CDR3 spans 15 amino acids. The CDR3 DNA reads TGTGCTAGCAGAAATACAGGGGGTAGCTCCTACGAGCAGTACGTC. Its translation is CASRNTGGSSYEQYV.

At least ten counts were recorded for this clonotype. The V and J genes are TRBV6-2 or TRBV6-3 and TRBJ2-1, with unresolved D. Looked up from germline, CDR1 is MNHEY and CDR2 is SVGEGT. The CDR3 totals 12 residues. Trimming removed 0 bases from V and 10 bases from J, with 7 bases in between. The chain's CDR3 is CASSYSNREQFF. The CDR3 DNA sequence: TGTGCCAGCAGTTACTCGAATCGGGAGCAGTTCTTC.

This clonotype has more than one count but fewer than ten. The chain combines TRBV28 with TRBJ1-1, with D unclear. Per germline, CDR1 MDHEN and CDR2 SYDVKM. There are 13 residues in the CDR3. The V end lost 7 bases, the J end lost 5 bases, and 14 bases lay between the germline ends. The DNA for the CDR3 is TGTGCCAGCACTACCGTGAGGCGAACTGAAGCTTTCTTT. It yields the protein CASTTVRRTEAFF.